The 7 T cell receptor beta chains below were found in one sample sequenced in a study of shared clonotypes between healthy human individuals. Naivety among CD8 cells was defined by CD45RO negativity and positive CCR7 selection, thereby excluding terminally differentiated effector memory CD45RA+ cells. Assay used: immunoSEQ multiplex PCR; TCRdb lists only in-frame clones, some missing. The sample records about 1.9 million clones, just over 90% being singletons. Material for sequencing was naive CD8+ T cells from PBMCs. Receptors originate from a man between 18 and 35 years old in good health. Some clones in this sample may be carry-over from other donors' samples.

The rearrangement uses TRBV7-3 and TRBJ2-7; 10 bases align to TRBD2. CDR1 SGHTA and CDR2 FQGTGA come from the germline V gene. The V gene end was trimmed by 4 bases and the J gene end by 1 base; junction bases not matched to a gene: 4. CDR3 length: 15 residues. The CDR3 protein is CASSWSSGSSYEQYF. The CDR3 DNA reads as TGTGCCAGCAGCTGGTCTAGCGGGAGTTCCTACGAGCAGTACTTC.

The chain uses TRBV6-5 and TRBJ2-2, with 8 bases lining up with TRBD1. Germline V lookup: CDR1 MNHEY, CDR2 SVGAGI. V shed 8 bases and J 12 bases; nucleotides not matched to a gene: 5. The CDR3 spans 11 residues. The chain's CDR3 is CASVGQGQLFF. In DNA, the CDR3 is TGTGCCAGCGTTGGACAGGGCCAGCTGTTTTTT.

The chain carries TRBV5-1 and TRBJ2-7; possibly TRBD1 for D (6 bases). CDR1 and CDR2 from the germline V gene are SGHRS and YFSETQ. With 0 bases removed from V and 5 bases from J, the gap between germline ends came to 21 bases. CDR3 length: 17 residues. The CDR3 coding sequence is TGCGCCAGCAGCTTGGTGGGTATGAGGGGGTTCGGCGACGAGCAGTACTTC. Amino acid sequence: CASSLVGMRGFGDEQYF.

The chain employs TRBV6-1 and TRBJ1-2; D gene unclear. V lost 6 bases and J 6 bases, leaving 20 bases between the germline ends. Germline V lookup: CDR1 MNHNS, CDR2 SASEGT. The CDR3 extends over 15 amino acids. This chain's CDR3 is CASRLERKKSDGYTF. As DNA, the CDR3 is TGTGCCAGCAGGCTCGAGAGGAAGAAAAGCGATGGCTACACCTTC.

V gene TRBV29-1 combines with J gene TRBJ2-3, with D perhaps matching TRBD1 (5 bases). In germline, CDR1 is SQVTM, CDR2 ANQGSEA. CDR3 length: 14 residues. V was pared by 7 bases and J by 1 base, with 15 bases between. The CDR3 sequence: CSAPPLGGTDTQYF. As DNA, the CDR3 is TGCAGCGCCCCGCCCCTAGGGGGCACAGATACGCAGTATTTT.

The gene calls are TRBV5-6 and TRBJ2-1; 12 bases are shared with TRBD2. The CDR3 has 16 amino acids. The junction had 8 bases not matched to a gene; V was cut back by 4 bases and J by 6 bases. Germline V gene sequence: CDR1 SGHDT, CDR2 YYEEEE. In nucleotides, the CDR3 is TGTGCCAGCAGCAGTACAAGGACTAGCGGGATCAATGAGCAGTTCTTC. Its protein is CASSSTRTSGINEQFF.

This chain joins TRBV10-3 and TRBJ2-4; TRBD2 aligns across 7 bases. CDR3 length: 15 residues. Germline CDR1 and CDR2: ENHRY and SYGVKD. The V segment lost 6 bases and the J segment 0 bases; nucleotides outside the gene matches: 5. The CDR3 region has the DNA TGTGCCATCAGCCTATCTAGCGGAGCCAAAAACATTCAGTACTTC. Amino acids: CAISLSSGAKNIQYF.